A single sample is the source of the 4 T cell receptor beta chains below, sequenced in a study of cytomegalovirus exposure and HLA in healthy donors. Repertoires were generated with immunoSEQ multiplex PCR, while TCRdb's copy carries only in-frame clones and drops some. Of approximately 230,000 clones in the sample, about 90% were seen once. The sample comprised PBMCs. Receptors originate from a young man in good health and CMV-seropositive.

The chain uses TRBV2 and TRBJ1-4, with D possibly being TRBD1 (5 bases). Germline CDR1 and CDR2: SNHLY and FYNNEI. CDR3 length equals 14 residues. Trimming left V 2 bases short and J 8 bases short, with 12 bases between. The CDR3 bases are TGTGCCAGCAGTGAATGGGGGGTTAGGGAAAAACTGTTTTTT. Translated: CASSEWGVREKLFF.

CDR3 DNA: TGTGCCAGCAGGGGCCGGTACCTAGCCAAAAACATTCAGTACTTC. Translated: CASRGRYLAKNIQYF. This chain uses TRBV27 with TRBJ2-4; D gene uncertain. V gave up 6 bases and J gave up 0 bases, with 12 bases separating them. The CDR3 is made up of 15 amino acids. Germline V gene data show CDR1 as MNHEY and CDR2 as SMNVEV (reference sequence).

The CDR3 DNA reads TGCGCCAGCAGCACGGGACTAGCGGGCACAGATACGCAGTATTTT. Protein: CASSTGLAGTDTQYF. The chain combines TRBV5-1 with TRBJ2-3, with 11 nucleotides matching TRBD2. Germline V gives CDR1 SGHRS, CDR2 YFSETQ. The CDR3 is 15 residues long. Trimming at V came to 4 bases and at J to 1 base, leaving 2 bases not matched to a gene.

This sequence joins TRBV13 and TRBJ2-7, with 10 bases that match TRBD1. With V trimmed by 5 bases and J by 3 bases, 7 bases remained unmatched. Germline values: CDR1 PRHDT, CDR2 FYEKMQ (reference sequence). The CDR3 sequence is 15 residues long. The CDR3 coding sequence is TGTGCCAGCAGCCACTTCGGGACAGGGGACTACGAGCAGTACTTC. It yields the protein CASSHFGTGDYEQYF.